The 2 T cell receptor beta chains reported below all come from one sample, sequenced in a study of cytomegalovirus exposure and HLA in healthy donors. In the PCR, 60 Vbeta and 13 Jbeta primers were used. Measured with immunoSEQ multiplex PCR; TCRdb has only the in-frame clones, and not every one. The sample lists more than 100,000 clones, nearly 80% seen once, with 3% to 4% in the top ten. The sample was PBMCs. These receptors originate from a woman in her 30s in good health and CMV-seropositive.

About this clone itself: The sample contains more than one DNA sequence encoding this CDR3. The chain recombines TRBV7-3 with TRBJ2-1; 12 bases are a match to TRBD2. Germline V gives CDR1 SGHTA, CDR2 FQGTGA. This CDR3 contains 15 residues. J gave up 5 bases and V 5 bases, and 4 bases lay outside the gene matches. CDR3 residues: CASSLLAGGNNEQFF. CDR3 sequence (DNA): TGTGCCAGCAGCCTTCTAGCGGGGGGGAACAATGAGCAGTTCTTC.

A word on this clone: This CDR3 is also generated by other DNA sequences in the sample. This chain uses TRBV18 with TRBJ2-3; TRBD2 is a possible D gene (5 bases). V dropped 2 bases and J dropped 1 base, with 7 bases sitting between them. The germline gives CDR1 KGHSH, CDR2 LQKENI. This CDR3 region has 14 residues. CDR3 region: CASSPTGGTDTQYF. For the CDR3, the DNA is TGTGCCAGCTCACCAACCGGGGGCACAGATACGCAGTATTTT.